These T cell receptor beta chains were read from a single sample in a study of blood T cell repertoires in COVID-19. Only in-frame clones appear in the TCRdb table, and some are missing; sequencing was by immunoSEQ multiplex PCR. This sample has about 210,000 clones, with roughly four fifths found just once. The sequenced sample was peripheral blood. Receptors originate from a woman aged 40 to 50 with acute or convalescent COVID-19. Both conserved end residues are part of each CDR3. D genes are given only for firm matches.

j_gene: TRBJ2-1
d_gene: TRBD2
v_gene: TRBV27
CDR3aa: CASSPAGGNNEQFF

j_gene: TRBJ2-7
d_gene: NA
v_gene: TRBV5-1
CDR3aa: CASSLEPNGYEQYF

j_gene: TRBJ2-1
d_gene: NA
v_gene: TRBV24-1
CDR3aa: CATSDGTPNEQFF

j_gene: TRBJ1-1
d_gene: TRBD1
v_gene: TRBV7-2
CDR3aa: CASSPRTGNTEAFF

j_gene: TRBJ1-1
d_gene: NA
v_gene: TRBV30
CDR3aa: CAWSVLGQMNTEAFF

j_gene: TRBJ2-7
d_gene: TRBD2
v_gene: TRBV6-5
CDR3aa: CATSNRLAGHYEQYF

j_gene: TRBJ1-1
d_gene: TRBD1
v_gene: TRBV6-6
CDR3aa: CASSPTGTGLRGTEAFF

j_gene: TRBJ2-2
d_gene: TRBD2
v_gene: TRBV11-3
CDR3aa: CASSFKRGTGELFF

j_gene: TRBJ2-1
d_gene: TRBD2
v_gene: TRBV7-3
CDR3aa: CASKTSGGVNEQFF

j_gene: TRBJ1-1
d_gene: NA
v_gene: TRBV20-1
CDR3aa: CSASRGDTEAFF

j_gene: TRBJ2-7
d_gene: NA
v_gene: TRBV3-1/TRBV3-2
CDR3aa: CASSQVRGYEQYF

j_gene: TRBJ1-2
d_gene: TRBD1
v_gene: TRBV6-1
CDR3aa: CASSESLGQVYGYTF

j_gene: TRBJ2-3
d_gene: TRBD2
v_gene: TRBV9
CDR3aa: CASSVGRGGRLTDTQYF

j_gene: TRBJ2-3
d_gene: TRBD1
v_gene: TRBV9
CDR3aa: CASTSGGDTQYF

j_gene: TRBJ2-1
d_gene: NA
v_gene: TRBV7-2
CDR3aa: CASSLSGRNEQFF

j_gene: TRBJ1-1
d_gene: NA
v_gene: TRBV19
CDR3aa: CASSPSTGNTEAFF

j_gene: TRBJ1-1
d_gene: NA
v_gene: TRBV27
CDR3aa: CASGSGFGTEAFF

j_gene: TRBJ1-5
d_gene: NA
v_gene: TRBV10-2
CDR3aa: CASSESTGRGQYSNQPQHF

j_gene: TRBJ1-5
d_gene: TRBD1
v_gene: TRBV2
CDR3aa: CASSVDRASNSNQPQHF

j_gene: TRBJ2-7
d_gene: NA
v_gene: TRBV5-4
CDR3aa: CASSPLPEGEQYF

j_gene: TRBJ2-3
d_gene: TRBD2
v_gene: TRBV6-5
CDR3aa: CASSDSGTSTDTQYF

j_gene: TRBJ2-5
d_gene: TRBD1
v_gene: TRBV5-4
CDR3aa: CASSLALTGEETQYF

j_gene: TRBJ2-3
d_gene: TRBD1
v_gene: TRBV7-3
CDR3aa: CASSLGTGVTDTQYF

j_gene: TRBJ1-2
d_gene: TRBD1
v_gene: TRBV11-2
CDR3aa: CASSLTGTGPPTNYGYTF

j_gene: TRBJ2-7
d_gene: NA
v_gene: TRBV4-2
CDR3aa: CASSLRLAYEQYF

j_gene: TRBJ1-5
d_gene: TRBD1
v_gene: TRBV24-1
CDR3aa: CATGQGNNQPQHF

j_gene: TRBJ2-4
d_gene: TRBD1
v_gene: TRBV19
CDR3aa: CASSVNRGRGDIQYF

j_gene: TRBJ2-7
d_gene: NA
v_gene: TRBV9
CDR3aa: CASSPNSRAKYYEQYF

j_gene: TRBJ1-2
d_gene: NA
v_gene: TRBV19
CDR3aa: CASSIAENYGYTF

j_gene: TRBJ1-1
d_gene: TRBD1
v_gene: TRBV30
CDR3aa: CAWWTGRGNTEAFF

j_gene: TRBJ2-2
d_gene: NA
v_gene: TRBV19
CDR3aa: CASISFGNGGPGELFF

j_gene: TRBJ2-7
d_gene: NA
v_gene: TRBV14
CDR3aa: CASSRRGEGKYYEQYF

j_gene: TRBJ1-2
d_gene: NA
v_gene: TRBV9
CDR3aa: CASSPRLNSFAANYGYTF

j_gene: TRBJ1-5
d_gene: NA
v_gene: TRBV19
CDR3aa: CASSPNRGSQHF

j_gene: TRBJ1-3
d_gene: NA
v_gene: TRBV10-1
CDR3aa: CASARQAFSGNTIYF

j_gene: TRBJ1-2
d_gene: NA
v_gene: TRBV5-1
CDR3aa: CASSPRQDPPLYGYTF

j_gene: TRBJ1-1
d_gene: TRBD1
v_gene: TRBV3-1/TRBV3-2
CDR3aa: CASSRDRATEAFF

j_gene: TRBJ2-1
d_gene: TRBD2
v_gene: TRBV14
CDR3aa: CASSQTSGRGGNEQFF

j_gene: TRBJ2-3
d_gene: TRBD2
v_gene: TRBV30
CDR3aa: CAWNRGLAGASTDTQYF

j_gene: TRBJ1-2
d_gene: NA
v_gene: TRBV19
CDR3aa: CASCPAVKPGAPNYGYTF

j_gene: TRBJ2-7
d_gene: NA
v_gene: TRBV7-2
CDR3aa: CASSSNWGDEQYF

j_gene: TRBJ2-4
d_gene: TRBD1
v_gene: TRBV12-5
CDR3aa: CASGLTGQGVAKNIQYF

j_gene: TRBJ2-3
d_gene: TRBD2
v_gene: TRBV5-1
CDR3aa: CASSLWASGGEAQYF

j_gene: TRBJ2-1
d_gene: TRBD2
v_gene: TRBV18
CDR3aa: CASSTSGRATEQFF

j_gene: TRBJ1-5
d_gene: NA
v_gene: TRBV5-8
CDR3aa: CASSLGVGGQPQHF

j_gene: TRBJ2-2
d_gene: TRBD1
v_gene: TRBV9
CDR3aa: CASSTRDQGVAGELFF

j_gene: TRBJ2-7
d_gene: TRBD1
v_gene: TRBV11-3
CDR3aa: CASSLGPQGAYEQYF

j_gene: TRBJ2-7
d_gene: NA
v_gene: TRBV27
CDR3aa: CASSPLDSSYEQYF